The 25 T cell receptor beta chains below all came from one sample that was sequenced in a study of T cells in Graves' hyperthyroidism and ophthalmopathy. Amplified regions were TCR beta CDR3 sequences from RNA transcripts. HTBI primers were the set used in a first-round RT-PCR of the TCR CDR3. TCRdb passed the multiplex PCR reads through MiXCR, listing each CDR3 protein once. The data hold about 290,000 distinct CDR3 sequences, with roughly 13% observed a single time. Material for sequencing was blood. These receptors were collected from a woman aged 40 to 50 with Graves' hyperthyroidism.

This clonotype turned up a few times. CDR3 coding DNA: TGTGCCAGCAGCGGACAGGGGGTGGACACTGAAGCTTTCTTT. This translates into CASSGQGVDTEAFF. This sequence joins TRBV4-2 and TRBJ1-1; 10 nucleotides agree with TRBD1. CDR3 size: 14 residues. V was pared by 5 bases and J by 3 bases, with 3 bases of the junction left unmatched. Germline V CDR1 and CDR2: LGHNA, YNFKEQ.

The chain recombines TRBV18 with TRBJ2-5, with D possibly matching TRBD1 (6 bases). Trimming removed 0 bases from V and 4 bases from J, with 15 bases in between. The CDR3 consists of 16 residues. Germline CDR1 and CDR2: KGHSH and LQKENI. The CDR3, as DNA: TGTGCCAGCTCACCACCGGGGGCCAGGGATGGAGAGACCCAGTACTTC. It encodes CASSPPGARDGETQYF.

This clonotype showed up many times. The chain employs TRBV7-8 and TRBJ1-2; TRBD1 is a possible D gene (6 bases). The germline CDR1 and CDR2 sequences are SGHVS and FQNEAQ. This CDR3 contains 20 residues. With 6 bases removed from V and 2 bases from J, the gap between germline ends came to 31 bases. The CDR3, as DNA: TGTGCCAGCAGGGGGGTAATAGCTACCCCGGGGGGGCGCCTAAACTATGGCTACACCTTC. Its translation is CASRGVIATPGGRLNYGYTF.

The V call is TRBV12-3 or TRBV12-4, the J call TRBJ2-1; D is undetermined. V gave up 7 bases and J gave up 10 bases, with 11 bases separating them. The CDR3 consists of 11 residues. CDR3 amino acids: CASNSLAEQFF. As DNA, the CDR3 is TGTGCCAGCAATTCGTTGGCCGAGCAGTTCTTC.

The CDR3 DNA reads as TGTGCCAGCAGCCCCGAGTGGGGGGCCGCTGGCTACACCTTC. Translation: CASSPEWGAAGYTF. The chain recombines TRBV12-3 or TRBV12-4 with TRBJ1-2, with D maybe TRBD1 (6 bases). The CDR3 is made up of 14 amino acids. V gave up 6 bases and J gave up 7 bases, with 18 bases separating them.

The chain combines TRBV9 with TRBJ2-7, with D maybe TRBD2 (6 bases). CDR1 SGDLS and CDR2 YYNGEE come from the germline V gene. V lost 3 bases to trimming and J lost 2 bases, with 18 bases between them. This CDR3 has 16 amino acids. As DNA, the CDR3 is TGTGCCAGCAGCGCCTCCGGGACGGGGACTCCCTACGAGCAGTACTTC. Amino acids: CASSASGTGTPYEQYF. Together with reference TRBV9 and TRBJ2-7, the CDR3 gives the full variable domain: DSGVTQTPKHLITATGQRVTLRCSPRSGDLSVYWYQQSLDQGLQFLIQYYNGEERAKGNILERFSAQQFPDLHSELNLSSLELGDSALYFCASSASGTGTPYEQYFGPGTRLTVT.

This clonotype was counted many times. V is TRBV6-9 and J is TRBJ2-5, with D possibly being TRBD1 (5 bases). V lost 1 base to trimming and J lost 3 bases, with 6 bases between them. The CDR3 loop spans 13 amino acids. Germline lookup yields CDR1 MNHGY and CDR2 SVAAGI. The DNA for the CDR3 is TGTGCCAGCAGTTATTTCAGGGAAGAGACCCAGTACTTC. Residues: CASSYFREETQYF.

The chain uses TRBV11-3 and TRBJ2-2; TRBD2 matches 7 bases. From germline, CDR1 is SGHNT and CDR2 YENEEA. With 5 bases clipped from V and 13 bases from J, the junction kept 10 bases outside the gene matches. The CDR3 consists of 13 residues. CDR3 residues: CASSPVMQRGLFF. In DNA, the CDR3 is TGTGCCAGCAGCCCAGTCATGCAGCGGGGGCTGTTTTTT.

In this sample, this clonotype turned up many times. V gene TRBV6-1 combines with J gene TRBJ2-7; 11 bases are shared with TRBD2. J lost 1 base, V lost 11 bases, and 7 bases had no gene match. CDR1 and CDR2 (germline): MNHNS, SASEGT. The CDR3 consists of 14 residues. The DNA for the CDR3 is TGTGCCGCCCACACTAGCGGGGGATCCTACGAGCAGTACTTC. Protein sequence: CAAHTSGGSYEQYF.

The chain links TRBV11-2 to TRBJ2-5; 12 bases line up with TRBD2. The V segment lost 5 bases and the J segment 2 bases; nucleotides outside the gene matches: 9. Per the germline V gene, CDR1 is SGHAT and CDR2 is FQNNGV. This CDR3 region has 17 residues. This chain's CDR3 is CASSQRTSGTWQETQYF. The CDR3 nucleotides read TGTGCCAGCAGCCAAAGGACTAGCGGGACGTGGCAAGAGACCCAGTACTTC.

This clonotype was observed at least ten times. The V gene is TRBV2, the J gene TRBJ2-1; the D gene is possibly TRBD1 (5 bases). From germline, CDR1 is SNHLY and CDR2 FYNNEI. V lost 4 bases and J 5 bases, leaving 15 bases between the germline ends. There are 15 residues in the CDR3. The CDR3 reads CASSGRDRKNNEQFF. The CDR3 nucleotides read TGTGCCAGCAGTGGCCGAGACAGAAAGAACAATGAGCAGTTCTTC.

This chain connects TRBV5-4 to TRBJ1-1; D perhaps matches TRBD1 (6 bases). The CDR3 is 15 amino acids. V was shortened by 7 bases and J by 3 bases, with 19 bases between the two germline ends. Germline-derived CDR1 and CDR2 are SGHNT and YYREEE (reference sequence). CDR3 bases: TGTGCCAGCTTCCTACAGGGTAGGGTCGACACTGAAGCTTTCTTT. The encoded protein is CASFLQGRVDTEAFF.

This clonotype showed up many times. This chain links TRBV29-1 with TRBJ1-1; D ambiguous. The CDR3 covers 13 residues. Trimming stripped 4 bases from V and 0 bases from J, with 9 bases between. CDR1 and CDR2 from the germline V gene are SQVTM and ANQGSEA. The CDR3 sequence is CSVVEVMNTEAFF. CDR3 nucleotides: TGCAGCGTTGTGGAGGTCATGAACACTGAAGCTTTCTTT. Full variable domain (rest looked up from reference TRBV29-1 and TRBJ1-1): SAVISQKPSRDICQRGTSLTIQCQVDSQVTMMFWYRQQPGQSLTLIATANQGSEATYESGFVIDKFPISRPNLTFSTLTVSNMSPEDSSIYLCSVVEVMNTEAFFGQGTRLTVV.

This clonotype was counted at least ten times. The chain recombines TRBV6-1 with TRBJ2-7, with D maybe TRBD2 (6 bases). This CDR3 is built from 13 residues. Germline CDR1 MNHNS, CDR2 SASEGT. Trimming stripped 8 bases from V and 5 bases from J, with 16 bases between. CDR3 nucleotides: TGTGCCAGCGCTCGCGGGGAGAGGAACGAGCAGTACTTC. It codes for CASARGERNEQYF.

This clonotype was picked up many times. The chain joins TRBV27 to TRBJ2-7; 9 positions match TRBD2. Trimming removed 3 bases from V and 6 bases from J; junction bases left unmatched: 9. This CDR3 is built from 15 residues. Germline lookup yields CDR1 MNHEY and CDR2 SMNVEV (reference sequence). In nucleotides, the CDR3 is TGTGCCAGCAGTTTGGCTAGCGGGAACCATGGCGAGCAGTACTTC. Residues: CASSLASGNHGEQYF.

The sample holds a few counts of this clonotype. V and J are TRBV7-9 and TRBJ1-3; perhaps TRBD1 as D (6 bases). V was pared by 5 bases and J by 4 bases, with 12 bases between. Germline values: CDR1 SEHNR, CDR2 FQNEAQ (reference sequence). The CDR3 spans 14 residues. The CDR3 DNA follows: TGTGCCAGCAGCACTGAGGGGGGAGGAAACACCATATATTTT. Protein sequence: CASSTEGGGNTIYF. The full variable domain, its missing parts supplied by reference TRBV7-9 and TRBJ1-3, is DTGVSQNPRHKITKRGQNVTFRCDPISEHNRLYWYRQTLGQGPEFLTYFQNEAQLEKSRLLSDRFSAERPKGSFSTLEIQRTEQGDSAMYLCASSTEGGGNTIYFGEGSWLTVV.

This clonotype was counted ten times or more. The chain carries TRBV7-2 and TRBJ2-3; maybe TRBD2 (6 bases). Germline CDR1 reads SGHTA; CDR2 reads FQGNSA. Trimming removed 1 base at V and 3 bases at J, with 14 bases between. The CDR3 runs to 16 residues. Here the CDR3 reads CASSLGASVPTDTQYF. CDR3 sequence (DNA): TGTGCCAGCAGCTTAGGCGCTAGCGTACCTACAGATACGCAGTATTTT.

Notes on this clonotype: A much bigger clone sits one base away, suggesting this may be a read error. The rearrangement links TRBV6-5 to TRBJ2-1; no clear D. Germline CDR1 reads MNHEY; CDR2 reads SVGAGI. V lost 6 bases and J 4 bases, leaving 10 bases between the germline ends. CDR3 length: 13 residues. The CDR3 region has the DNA TGTGCCAGCAGCTCTACTCGTTACAATGAGCAGTTCTTC. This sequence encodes CASSSTRYNEQFF.

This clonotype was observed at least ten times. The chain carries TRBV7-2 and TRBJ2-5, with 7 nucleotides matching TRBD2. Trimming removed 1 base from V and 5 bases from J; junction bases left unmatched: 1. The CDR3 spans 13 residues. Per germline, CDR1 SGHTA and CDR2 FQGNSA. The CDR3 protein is CASSLGEGETQYF. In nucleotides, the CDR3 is TGTGCCAGCAGCTTAGGGGAGGGGGAGACCCAGTACTTC.

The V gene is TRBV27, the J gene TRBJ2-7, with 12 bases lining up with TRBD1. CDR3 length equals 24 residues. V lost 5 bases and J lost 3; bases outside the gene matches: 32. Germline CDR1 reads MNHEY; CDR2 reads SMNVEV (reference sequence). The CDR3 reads CASSQRFPRDRGPFDPLSGYEQYF. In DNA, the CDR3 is TGTGCCAGCAGTCAGCGATTCCCCCGGGACAGGGGGCCTTTTGACCCCCTTTCGGGCTACGAGCAGTACTTC.

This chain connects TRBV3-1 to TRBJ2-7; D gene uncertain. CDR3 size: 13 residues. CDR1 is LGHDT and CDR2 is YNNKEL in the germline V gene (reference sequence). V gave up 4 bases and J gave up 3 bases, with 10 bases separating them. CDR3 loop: CASSRRLDYEQYF. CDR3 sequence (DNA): TGTGCCAGCAGCCGGCGTTTAGACTACGAGCAGTACTTC.

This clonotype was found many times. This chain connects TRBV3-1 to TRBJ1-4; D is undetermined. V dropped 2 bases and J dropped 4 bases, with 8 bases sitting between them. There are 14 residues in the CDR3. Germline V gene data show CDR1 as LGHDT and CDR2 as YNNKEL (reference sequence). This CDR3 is CASSQRRNNEKLFF. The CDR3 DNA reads TGTGCCAGCAGCCAAAGACGGAATAATGAAAAACTGTTTTTT. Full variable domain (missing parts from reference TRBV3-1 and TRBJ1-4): DTAVSQTPKYLVTQMGNDKSIKCEQNLGHDTMYWYKQDSKKFLKIMFSYNNKELIINETVPNRFSPKSPDKAHLNLHINSLELGDSAVYFCASSQRRNNEKLFFGSGTQLSVL.

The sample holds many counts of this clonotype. The CDR3 bases are TGTGCCAGCAGTTTCTCACGCGGGAAATACTATGGCTACACCTTC. Its protein product is CASSFSRGKYYGYTF. The chain has TRBV6-1 and TRBJ1-2; the D is unclear. Per germline, CDR1 MNHNS and CDR2 SASEGT. V dropped 5 bases and J dropped 3 bases, with 16 bases sitting between them. This CDR3 has 15 amino acids.

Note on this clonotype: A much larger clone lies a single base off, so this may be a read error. The CDR3 DNA reads as TGCAGTGCCTGGGTAGCTACGGAGACCCAGTACTTC. It is translated as CSAWVATETQYF. This chain connects TRBV20-1 to TRBJ2-5; D gene unclear. V lost 6 bases, J lost 5 bases, and 13 bases lay in between. CDR1 is DFQATT and CDR2 is SNEGSKA in the germline V gene (reference sequence). The CDR3 has 12 residues.

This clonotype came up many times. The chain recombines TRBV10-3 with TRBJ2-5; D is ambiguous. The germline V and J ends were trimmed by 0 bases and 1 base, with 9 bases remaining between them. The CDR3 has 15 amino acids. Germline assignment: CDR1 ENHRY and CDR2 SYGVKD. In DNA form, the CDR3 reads TGTGCCATCAGTGAGTCCGAGGCAGTCCAAGAGACCCAGTACTTC. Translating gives CAISESEAVQETQYF.